The source of this T cell receptor beta chain is a study of regulatory T cells in long-lasting Graves disease. Study as a whole: Duration of antithyroid drug therapy among newly diagnosed Graves' patients was under 3 months.

This CDR3 has 16 residues. Germline CDR1 and CDR2: DFQATT and SNEGSKA (reference sequence). J lost 5 bases, V lost 4 bases, and 13 bases had no gene match. Time point given: newly diagnosed GD, antithyroid drugs for less than 3 months. From RNA extracted from PBMCs, the TCR library was made. Patients all came to the study from an endocrinology department in Xi'an, China. Overall study findings and caveats: Patients with persistent disease showed a bias toward TRBV28, TRBJ1-2 and TRBJ2-5.

Construction of TCR beta libraries relied on iRepertoire HTBI primers and on Arm-PCR targeting CDR3 regions. TCRdb reprocessed the multiplex PCR reads with MiXCR, giving one entry per CDR3 protein. The sample includes a few hundred thousand distinct CDR3 sequences, approximately 12% of them seen just once. This clonotype was seen ten or more times. Antigen specificity is unknown. This same sample was also taken into another study, of T cells in Graves' hyperthyroidism and ophthalmopathy. Turning to that study: Investigators excluded patients with uncontrolled infection, other autoimmune disease, pregnancy or lactation.

Source: peripheral blood mononuclear cells (PBMCs), taken at new diagnosis, from a patient treated with antithyroid drugs. The receptor was isolated from a woman aged 18-30 years with Graves disease. The chain links TRBV20-1 to TRBJ2-5; 10 bases map to TRBD2. In DNA, the CDR3 is TGCAGTGCTAAAGAACCGGGACTAGCGCCCGAGGAGACCCAGTACTTC. Its protein product is CSAKEPGLAPEETQYF.